The TCR beta chain described here comes from a study of Graves' ophthalmopathy and Graves' hyperthyroidism. Broader study findings: Clonotypes were expanded in thyroid at above 0.001 frequency, and most also appeared in blood.

Hyperthyroidism counted as stable given no ophthalmopathy within 18 months of follow-up. A roughly 9.3 ml volume of fresh peripheral blood provided the PBMCs. Regarding this clonotype: Its cognate antigen is unknown.

RNA transcripts provided the template for amplifying TCR beta CDR3 regions. HTBI primers primed a first-round RT-PCR, and a second-round multiplex PCR followed. TCRdb itself ran the multiplex PCR reads through MiXCR, one entry per CDR3 protein. The table shows just over 600,000 distinct CDR3 sequences, with 22% occurring only once. CDR1 and CDR2 from the germline V gene are KGHSH and LQKENI. The CDR3 extends over 16 amino acids. Trimming took 2 bases from V and 6 from J, leaving 17 bases between them. Source material: peripheral blood. The chain carries TRBV18 and TRBJ1-5; D is possibly TRBD1 (6 bases). This sequence was found in a woman younger than 35 with stable Graves' hyperthyroidism. Some clones in this sample may be carry-over from other donors' samples. The chain's CDR3 is CASSPGWQGISQPQHF. DNA of the CDR3: TGTGCCAGCTCACCAGGATGGCAGGGGATCTCTCAGCCCCAGCATTTT.